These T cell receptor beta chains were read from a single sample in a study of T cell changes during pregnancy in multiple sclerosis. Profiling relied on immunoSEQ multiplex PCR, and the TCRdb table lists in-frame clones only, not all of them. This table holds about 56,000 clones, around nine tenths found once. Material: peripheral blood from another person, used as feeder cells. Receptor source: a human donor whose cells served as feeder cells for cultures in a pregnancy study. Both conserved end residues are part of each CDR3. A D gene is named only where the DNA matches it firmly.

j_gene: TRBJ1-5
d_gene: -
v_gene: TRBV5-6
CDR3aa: CASSLKFADQPQHF

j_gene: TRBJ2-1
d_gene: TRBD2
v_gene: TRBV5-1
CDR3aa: CASSFGLAGVDEQFF

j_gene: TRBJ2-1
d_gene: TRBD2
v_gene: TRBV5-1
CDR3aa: CASSLALAGPPNEQFF

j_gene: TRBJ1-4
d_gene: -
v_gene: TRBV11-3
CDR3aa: CASSSRHGEKLFF

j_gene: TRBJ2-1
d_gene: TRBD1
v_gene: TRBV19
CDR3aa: CASSMGQGTFDEQFF

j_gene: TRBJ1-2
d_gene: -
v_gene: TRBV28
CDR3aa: CASTPGIYGYTF

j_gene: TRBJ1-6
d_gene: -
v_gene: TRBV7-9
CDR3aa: CASSSGQRWVSPLHF

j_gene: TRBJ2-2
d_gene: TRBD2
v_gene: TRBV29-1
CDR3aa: CSVAGRANTGELFF

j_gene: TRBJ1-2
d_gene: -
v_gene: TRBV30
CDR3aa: CAWSLGGTGGYTF

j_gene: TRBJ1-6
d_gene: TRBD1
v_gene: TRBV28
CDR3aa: CASGSEGTGASPLHF

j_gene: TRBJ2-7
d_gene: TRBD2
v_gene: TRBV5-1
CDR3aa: CASSLLGGSIDEQYF

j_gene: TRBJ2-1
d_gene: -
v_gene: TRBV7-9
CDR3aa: CASSRARSSYNEQFF

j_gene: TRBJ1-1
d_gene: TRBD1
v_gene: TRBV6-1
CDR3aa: CAITTGGAVTEAFF

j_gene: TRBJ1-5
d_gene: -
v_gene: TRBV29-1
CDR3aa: CSVLAGVNQPQHF

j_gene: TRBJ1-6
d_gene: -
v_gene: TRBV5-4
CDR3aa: CASSLELDNSPLHF

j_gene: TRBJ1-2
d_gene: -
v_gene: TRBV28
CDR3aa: CASSLGWINYGYTF

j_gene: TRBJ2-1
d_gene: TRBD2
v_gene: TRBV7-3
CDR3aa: CASSREPSGRAAGEQFF

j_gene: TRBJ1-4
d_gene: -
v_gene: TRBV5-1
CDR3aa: CASSPRTEATNEKLFF

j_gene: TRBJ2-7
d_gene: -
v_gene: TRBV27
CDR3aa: CASSPTYEQYF

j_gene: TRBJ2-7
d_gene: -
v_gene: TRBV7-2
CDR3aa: CASSLVWMGSESYF

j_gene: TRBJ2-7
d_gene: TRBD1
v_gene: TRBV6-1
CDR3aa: CASSVQGSSSYEQYF

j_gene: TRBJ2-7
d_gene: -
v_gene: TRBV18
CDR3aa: CASSPQGREQYF

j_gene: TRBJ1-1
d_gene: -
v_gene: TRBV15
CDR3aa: CATSRGNTEAFF

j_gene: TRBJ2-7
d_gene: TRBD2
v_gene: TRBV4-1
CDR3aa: CASAPSPGLEDEQYF

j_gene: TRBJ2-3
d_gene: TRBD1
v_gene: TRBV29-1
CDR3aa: CSAGTGEVSDTQYF